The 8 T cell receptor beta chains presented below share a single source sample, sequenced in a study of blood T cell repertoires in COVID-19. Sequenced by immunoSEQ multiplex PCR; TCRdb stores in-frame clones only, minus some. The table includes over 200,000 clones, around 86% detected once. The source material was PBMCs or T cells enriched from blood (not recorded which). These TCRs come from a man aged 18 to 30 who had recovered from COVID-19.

The CDR3 sequence: CASSLVGGSDTEAFF. CDR3 nucleotide sequence: TGTGCCAGCAGCTTAGTTGGGGGGAGTGACACTGAAGCTTTCTTT. The J gene is TRBJ1-1, the V gene TRBV7-2; D might be TRBD1 (5 bases). V gave up 1 base and J gave up 3 bases, with 12 bases separating them. Germline loops: CDR1 SGHTA, CDR2 FQGNSA. The CDR3 sequence is 15 residues long.

CDR3 bases: TGTGCCAGCAGGAAGCTAGGCGACAATGAGCAGTTCTTC. It specifies CASRKLGDNEQFF. The V call is TRBV12-3 or TRBV12-4, the J call TRBJ2-1; D remains unclear. The CDR3 runs to 13 residues. With 6 bases removed from V and 5 bases from J, the gap between germline ends came to 11 bases.

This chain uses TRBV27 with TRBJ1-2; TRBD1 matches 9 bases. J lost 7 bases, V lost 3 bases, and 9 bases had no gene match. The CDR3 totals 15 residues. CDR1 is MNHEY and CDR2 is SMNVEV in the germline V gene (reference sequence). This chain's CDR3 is CASSFLGTGLSGYTF. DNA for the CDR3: TGTGCCAGCAGTTTCCTCGGGACAGGGCTAAGTGGCTACACCTTC.

CDR3 nucleotides: TGTGCCAGCTCACCGGGGCCAACTAATGAAAAACTGTTTTTT. This encodes CASSPGPTNEKLFF. V and J are TRBV18 and TRBJ1-4; the D gene is possibly TRBD1 (5 bases). The CDR3 is 14 amino acids. Trimming stripped 3 bases from V and 0 bases from J, with 5 bases between. Germline CDR1 reads KGHSH; CDR2 reads LQKENI.

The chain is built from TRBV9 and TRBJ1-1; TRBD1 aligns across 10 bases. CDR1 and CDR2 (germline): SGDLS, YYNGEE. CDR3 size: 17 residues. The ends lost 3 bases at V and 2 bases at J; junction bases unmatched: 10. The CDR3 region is CASSAEPGTGENTEAFF. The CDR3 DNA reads TGTGCCAGCAGCGCCGAACCTGGGACAGGGGAAAACACTGAAGCTTTCTTT.

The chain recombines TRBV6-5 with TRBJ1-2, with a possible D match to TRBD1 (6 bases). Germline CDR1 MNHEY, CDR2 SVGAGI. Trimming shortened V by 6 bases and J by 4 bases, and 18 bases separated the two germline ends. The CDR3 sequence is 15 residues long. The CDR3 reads CASRPHAGASYGYTF. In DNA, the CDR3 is TGTGCCAGCAGACCACACGCAGGGGCCTCCTATGGCTACACCTTC.

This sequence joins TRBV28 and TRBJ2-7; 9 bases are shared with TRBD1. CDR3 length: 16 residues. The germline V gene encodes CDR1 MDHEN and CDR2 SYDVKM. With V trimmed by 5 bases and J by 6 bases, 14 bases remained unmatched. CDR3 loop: CASSAQGRTGDREQYF. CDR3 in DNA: TGTGCCAGCAGTGCCCAAGGTAGGACAGGGGACCGCGAGCAGTACTTC.

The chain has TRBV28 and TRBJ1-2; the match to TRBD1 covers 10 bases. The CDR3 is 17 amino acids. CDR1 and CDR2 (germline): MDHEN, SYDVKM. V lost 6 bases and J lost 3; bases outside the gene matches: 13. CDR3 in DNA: TGTGCCAGCAGGCGATGGAGGTCGGGACAGGGGCACTATGGCTACACCTTC. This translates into CASRRWRSGQGHYGYTF.